The sequence of this T cell receptor (beta chain) was determined in a study of T cells in narcolepsy. Background on the study: Patients with NT1 or NT2 and healthy control donors were enrolled. General study findings and limits: Same-patient CSF and blood CD4+ T cell clonotypes included HCRT-specific and TRIB2-specific autoreactive ones. Healthy controls reportedly lacked the autoreactive clonotypes serially found in patients' blood.

This CDR3 is 15 amino acids long. V was cut by 4 bases and J by 3 bases, with 13 bases left in between. The germline V gene encodes CDR1 SGDLS and CDR2 YYNGEE. Method: immunoSEQ multiplex PCR; TCRdb's copy keeps in-frame clones and lacks some. The sample lists roughly 35,000 clones, around 80% seen once, with 1.1% in the top ten. As to this clone: The antigen is not known.

This chain uses TRBV9 with TRBJ2-2; D perhaps matches TRBD1 (6 bases). The sample was memory (CD45RA-) CD4+ T cells from blood. The sequence came from a human donor in good health. CDR3 coding DNA: TGTGCCAGCAGCTCGGCCACAGGGCACACCGGGGAGCTGTTTTTT. Amino acid sequence: CASSSATGHTGELFF. The whole variable domain, remainder taken from reference TRBV9 and TRBJ2-2, is DSGVTQTPKHLITATGQRVTLRCSPRSGDLSVYWYQQSLDQGLQFLIQYYNGEERAKGNILERFSAQQFPDLHSELNLSSLELGDSALYFCASSSATGHTGELFFGEGSRLTVL.